These T cell receptor beta chains were read from a single sample in a study of CD8 T cells in ankylosing spondylitis. Each CDR3 protein is one row after TCRdb ran MiXCR on the 5' RACE reads. The data show roughly 700,000 distinct CDR3 sequences, under 20% seen once. The specimen was blood, either unsorted or a sorted T cell fraction (not recorded which). Source of these receptors: a male donor with ankylosing spondylitis. Each CDR3 is given with its conserved first and last residue. The order of the fields is clone size, V gene, J gene, D gene, CDR3 protein, CDR3 DNA. D genes are given only for firm matches. Some rows mark clone size as missing; the rest say once, few, many or name a class of expanded clone.

few	TRBV27	TRBJ1-2	-	CASSLGSADSYGYTF	TGTGCCAGCAGTTTAGGCTCAGCCGACAGCTATGGCTACACCTTC
few	TRBV27	TRBJ2-7	-	CASSLIGTPSYEQYF	TGTGCCAGCAGTTTGATTGGGACACCCTCCTACGAGCAGTACTTC
-	TRBV4-1	TRBJ2-3	TRBD2	CASSLSGGNTDTQYF	TGCGCCAGCAGCCTTAGCGGGGGGAACACAGATACGCAGTATTTT
many	TRBV5-1	TRBJ2-5	-	CASSLRTELETQYF	TGCGCCAGCAGCTTGAGAACGGAGTTAGAGACCCAGTACTTC
few	TRBV20-1	TRBJ1-4	-	CSAMTNEKLFF	TGCAGTGCTATGACCAATGAAAAACTGTTTTTT
-	TRBV6-5	TRBJ1-1	-	CATQLFWDEEAFF	TGTGCCACCCAGTTATTCTGGGACGAGGAAGCTTTCTTT
few	TRBV7-2	TRBJ1-1	-	CASSVGPHRLEEAFF	TGTGCCAGCAGCGTAGGTCCCCACAGGTTGGAGGAAGCTTTCTTT
few	TRBV12-3/TRBV12-4	TRBJ1-5	TRBD1	CASRARDRGDQPQHF	TGTGCCAGCAGAGCCCGGGACAGGGGTGATCAGCCCCAGCATTTT
few	TRBV20-1	TRBJ1-1	TRBD1	CSARGDRGMNTEAFF	TGCAGTGCTAGAGGGGACAGGGGGATGAACACTGAAGCTTTCTTT
-	TRBV6-1	TRBJ2-1	TRBD2	CASSRGLAGENEQFF	TGTGCCAGCAGTCGTGGACTAGCGGGCGAGAATGAGCAGTTCTTC
-	TRBV6-1	TRBJ2-1	TRBD2	CASSEWGLAGRYNEQFF	TGTGCCAGCAGTGAATGGGGACTAGCGGGAAGATACAATGAGCAGTTCTTC
-	TRBV18	TRBJ2-7	-	CASCQTGGQGYEQYF	TGTGCCAGCTGCCAAACGGGCGGGCAGGGGTACGAGCAGTACTTC
few	TRBV28	TRBJ2-5	TRBD2	CASSSKFPGGTQYF	TGTGCCAGCAGTTCCAAGTTCCCGGGGGGGACCCAGTACTTC
-	TRBV28	TRBJ2-6	-	CASSPPDHSGANVLTF	TGTGCCAGCAGTCCACCCGACCACTCTGGGGCCAACGTCCTGACTTTC
few	TRBV6-5	TRBJ2-3	-	CASSYSTPTDTQYF	TGTGCCAGCAGTTACTCGACGCCCACAGATACGCAGTATTTT
-	TRBV12-3/TRBV12-4	TRBJ2-4	TRBD1	CASSLVGQGAKNIQYF	TGTGCCAGCAGTTTGGTCGGCCAGGGGGCAAAAAACATTCAGTACTTC
-	TRBV29-1	TRBJ2-7	TRBD2	CSASTGTSGRIYEQYF	TGCAGCGCTTCGACCGGGACTAGCGGGAGGATCTACGAGCAGTACTTC
-	TRBV11-3	TRBJ1-1	-	CASSSSGTGSDTEAFF	TGTGCCAGCAGCTCTTCTGGCACAGGGTCGGACACTGAAGCTTTCTTT
-	TRBV20-1	TRBJ2-1	TRBD2	CSARPLSGSGRAPPPEQFF	TGCAGTGCTAGACCCTTAAGTGGGAGCGGGAGGGCACCACCCCCTGAGCAGTTCTTC
-	TRBV27	TRBJ1-5	-	CASSAQKTGPNQPQHF	TGTGCCAGCAGTGCCCAGAAGACAGGCCCCAATCAGCCCCAGCATTTT
few	TRBV20-1	TRBJ2-3	TRBD2	CSGLAKSTDTQYF	TGCAGTGGACTAGCGAAGAGCACAGATACGCAGTATTTT
few	TRBV5-6	TRBJ2-7	-	CASSLGQVNYEQYF	TGTGCCAGCAGCTTGGGGCAAGTAAACTACGAGCAGTACTTC
-	TRBV29-1	TRBJ2-1	-	CSVVAGSGRSYNEQFF	TGCAGCGTTGTCGCCGGGAGCGGACGATCCTACAATGAGCAGTTCTTC
few	TRBV24-1	TRBJ2-7	-	CATSGPSGDEQYF	TGTGCCACCAGTGGACCGTCGGGCGACGAGCAGTACTTC
-	TRBV2	TRBJ2-1	TRBD1	CASSPGTGGGEQFF	TGTGCCAGCAGTCCCGGGACAGGGGGCGGTGAGCAGTTCTTC
few	TRBV5-5	TRBJ2-7	-	CASRGGTDQTYEQYF	TGTGCCAGCAGGGGGGGGACAGATCAAACCTACGAGCAGTACTTC
-	TRBV6-2/TRBV6-3	TRBJ2-3	-	CASRPLLGYFYTQYF	TGTGCCAGCAGGCCCCTACTCGGATACTTCTATACGCAGTATTTT
-	TRBV5-1	TRBJ1-1	TRBD1	CASAEGAVMNTEAFF	TGCGCCAGCGCCGAGGGGGCCGTTATGAACACTGAAGCTTTCTTT
-	TRBV4-1	TRBJ1-1	-	CASSQESPSIMNTEAFF	TGCGCCAGCAGCCAAGAGAGTCCCTCTATCATGAACACTGAAGCTTTCTTT
many	TRBV28	TRBJ2-7	-	CASSLSPSSYEQYF	TGTGCCAGCAGTTTAAGCCCCTCCTCCTACGAGCAGTACTTC
-	TRBV5-1	TRBJ2-7	-	CASSKDYPPYEQYF	TGCGCCAGCAGCAAGGACTACCCACCCTACGAGCAGTACTTC